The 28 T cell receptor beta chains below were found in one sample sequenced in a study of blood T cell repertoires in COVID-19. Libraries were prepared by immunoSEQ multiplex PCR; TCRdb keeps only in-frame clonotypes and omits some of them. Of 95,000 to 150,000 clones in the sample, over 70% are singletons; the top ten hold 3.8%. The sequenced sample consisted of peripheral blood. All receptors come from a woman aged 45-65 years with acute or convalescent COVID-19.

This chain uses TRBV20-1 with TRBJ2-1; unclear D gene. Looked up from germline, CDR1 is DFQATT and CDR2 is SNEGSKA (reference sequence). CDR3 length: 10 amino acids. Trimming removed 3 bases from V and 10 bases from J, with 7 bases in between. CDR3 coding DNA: TGCAGTGCTAGTGAGGAGGAGCAGTTCTTC. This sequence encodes CSASEEEQFF.

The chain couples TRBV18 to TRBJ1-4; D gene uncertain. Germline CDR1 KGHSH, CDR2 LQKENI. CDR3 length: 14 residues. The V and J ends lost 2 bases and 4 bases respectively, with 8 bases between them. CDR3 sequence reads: CASSPYGDNEKLFF. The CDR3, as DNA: TGTGCCAGCTCACCATACGGGGATAATGAAAAACTGTTTTTT.

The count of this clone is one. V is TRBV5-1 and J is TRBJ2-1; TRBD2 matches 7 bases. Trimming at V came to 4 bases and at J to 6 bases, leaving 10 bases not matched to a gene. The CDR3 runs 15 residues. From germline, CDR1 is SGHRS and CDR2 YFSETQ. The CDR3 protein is CASSDEAGIGNEQFF. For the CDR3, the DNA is TGCGCCAGCAGCGACGAAGCGGGAATAGGCAATGAGCAGTTCTTC.

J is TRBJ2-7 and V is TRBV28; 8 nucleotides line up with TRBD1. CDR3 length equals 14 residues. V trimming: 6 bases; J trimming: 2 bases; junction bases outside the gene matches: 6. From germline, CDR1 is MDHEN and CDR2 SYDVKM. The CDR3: CASRPPGQAYEQYF. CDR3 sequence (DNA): TGTGCCAGCAGACCGCCGGGACAGGCCTACGAGCAGTACTTC. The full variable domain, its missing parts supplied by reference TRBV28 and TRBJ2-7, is DVKVTQSSRYLVKRTGEKVFLECVQDMDHENMFWYRQDPGLGLRLIYFSYDVKMKEKGDIPEGYSVSREKKERFSLILESASTNQTSMYLCASRPPGQAYEQYFGPGTRLTVT.

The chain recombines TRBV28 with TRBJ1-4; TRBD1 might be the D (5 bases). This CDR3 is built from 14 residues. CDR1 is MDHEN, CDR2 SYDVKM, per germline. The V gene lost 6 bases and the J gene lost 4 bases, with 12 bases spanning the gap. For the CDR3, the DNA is TGTGCCAGCAGGGAGGGAGGGGTTAATGAAAAACTGTTTTTT. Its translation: CASREGGVNEKLFF.

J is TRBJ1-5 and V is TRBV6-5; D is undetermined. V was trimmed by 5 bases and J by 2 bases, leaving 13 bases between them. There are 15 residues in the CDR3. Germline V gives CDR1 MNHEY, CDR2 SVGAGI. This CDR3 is CASSPGWGGNQPQHF. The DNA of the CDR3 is TGTGCCAGCAGTCCGGGATGGGGTGGCAATCAGCCCCAGCATTTT.

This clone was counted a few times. The CDR3 sequence: CAAGGGPLSGNTIYF. DNA of the CDR3: TGTGCCGCGGGGGGGGGCCCCCTCTCTGGAAACACCATATATTTT. The rearrangement uses TRBV25-1 and TRBJ1-3; D may be TRBD1 (6 bases). The CDR3 covers 15 residues. V was clipped by 11 bases and J by 0 bases, with 17 bases between them. CDR1 is MGHDK, CDR2 SYGVNS, per germline.

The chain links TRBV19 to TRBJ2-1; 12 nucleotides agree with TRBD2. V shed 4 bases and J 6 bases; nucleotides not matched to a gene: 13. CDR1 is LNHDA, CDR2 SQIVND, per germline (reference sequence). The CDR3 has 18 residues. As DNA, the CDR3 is TGTGCCAGTAGTAATGATGGACTAGCGGGGTCCTTGGGCAATGAGCAGTTCTTC. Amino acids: CASSNDGLAGSLGNEQFF.

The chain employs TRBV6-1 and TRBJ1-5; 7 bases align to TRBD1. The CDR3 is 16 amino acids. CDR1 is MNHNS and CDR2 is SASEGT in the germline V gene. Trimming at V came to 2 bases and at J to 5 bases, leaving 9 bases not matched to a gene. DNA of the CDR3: TGTGCCAGCAGTGAAAGGGACAGCACCTCTTATCAGCCCCAGCATTTT. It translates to CASSERDSTSYQPQHF.

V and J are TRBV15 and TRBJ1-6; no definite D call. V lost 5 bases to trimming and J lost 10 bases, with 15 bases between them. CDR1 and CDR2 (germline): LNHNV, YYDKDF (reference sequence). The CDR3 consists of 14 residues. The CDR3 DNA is TGTGCCACCAGCGAGGGAGGGCCAGGATCACCCCTCCACTTT. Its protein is CATSEGGPGSPLHF.

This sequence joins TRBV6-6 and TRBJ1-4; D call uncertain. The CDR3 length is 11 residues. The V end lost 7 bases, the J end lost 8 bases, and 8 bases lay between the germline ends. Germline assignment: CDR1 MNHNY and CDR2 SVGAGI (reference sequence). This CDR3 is CASTLREKLFF. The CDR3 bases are TGTGCCAGCACCCTGAGGGAAAAACTGTTTTTT.

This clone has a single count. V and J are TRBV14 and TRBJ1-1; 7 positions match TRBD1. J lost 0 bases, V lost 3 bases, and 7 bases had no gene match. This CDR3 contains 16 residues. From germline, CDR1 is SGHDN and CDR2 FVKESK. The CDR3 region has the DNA TGTGCCAGCAGCCACCTCCGACAGGGAATGAACACTGAAGCTTTCTTT. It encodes CASSHLRQGMNTEAFF.

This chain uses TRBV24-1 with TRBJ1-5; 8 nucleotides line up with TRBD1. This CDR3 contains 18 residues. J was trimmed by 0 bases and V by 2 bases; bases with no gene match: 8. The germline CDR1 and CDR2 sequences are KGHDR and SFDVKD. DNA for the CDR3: TGTGCCACCAGTGATTACCCGGACAGGGACCTTAGCAATCAGCCCCAGCATTTT. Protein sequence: CATSDYPDRDLSNQPQHF.

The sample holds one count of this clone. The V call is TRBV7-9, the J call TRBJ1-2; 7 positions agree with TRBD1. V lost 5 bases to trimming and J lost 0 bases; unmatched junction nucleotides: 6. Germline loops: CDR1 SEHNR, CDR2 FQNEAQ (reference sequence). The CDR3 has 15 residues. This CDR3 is CASSPDRASNYGYTF. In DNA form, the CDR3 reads TGTGCCAGCAGCCCAGACAGGGCGTCTAACTATGGCTACACCTTC.

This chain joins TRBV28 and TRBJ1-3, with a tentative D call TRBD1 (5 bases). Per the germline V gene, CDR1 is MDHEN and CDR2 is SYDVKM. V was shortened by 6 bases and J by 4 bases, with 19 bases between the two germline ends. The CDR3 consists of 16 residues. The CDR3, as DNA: TGTGCCAGCAGAAAAGGTCGGGGGTGGGCAGGAAACACCATATATTTT. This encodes CASRKGRGWAGNTIYF.

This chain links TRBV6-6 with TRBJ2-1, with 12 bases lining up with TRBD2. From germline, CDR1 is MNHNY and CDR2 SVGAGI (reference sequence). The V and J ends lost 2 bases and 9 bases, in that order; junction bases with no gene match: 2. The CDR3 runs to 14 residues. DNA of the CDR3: TGTGCCAGCAGTTACCTAGCGGGAGGGGGTGAGCAGTTCTTC. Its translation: CASSYLAGGGEQFF.

CDR3 sequence reads: CASSGGQHNQPQHF. DNA of the CDR3: TGTGCCAGCAGCGGTGGACAGCACAATCAGCCCCAGCATTTT. The chain carries TRBV9 and TRBJ1-5; weak D call: TRBD1 (6 bases). Germline CDR1 is SGDLS and CDR2 is YYNGEE. Between the trimmed V and J ends, which lost 3 bases and 3 bases, there was a span of 10 bases. The CDR3 extends over 14 amino acids.

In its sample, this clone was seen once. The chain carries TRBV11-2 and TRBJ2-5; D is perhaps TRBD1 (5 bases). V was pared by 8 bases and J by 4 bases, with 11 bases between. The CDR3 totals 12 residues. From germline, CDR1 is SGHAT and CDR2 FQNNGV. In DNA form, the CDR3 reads TGTGCCAGCTCCCAGGGAAGAGAGACCCAGTACTTC. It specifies CASSQGRETQYF.

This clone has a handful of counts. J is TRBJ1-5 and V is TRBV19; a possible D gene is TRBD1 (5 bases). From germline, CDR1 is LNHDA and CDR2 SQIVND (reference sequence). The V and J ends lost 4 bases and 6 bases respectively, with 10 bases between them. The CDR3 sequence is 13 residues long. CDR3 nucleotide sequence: TGTGCCAGTAGTAAAGACAGTACTCAGCCCCAGCATTTT. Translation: CASSKDSTQPQHF. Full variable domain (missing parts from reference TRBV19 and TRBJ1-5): DGGITQSPKYLFRKEGQNVTLSCEQNLNHDAMYWYRQDPGQGLRLIYYSQIVNDFQKGDIAEGYSVSREKKESFPLTVTSAQKNPTAFYLCASSKDSTQPQHFGDGTRLSIL.

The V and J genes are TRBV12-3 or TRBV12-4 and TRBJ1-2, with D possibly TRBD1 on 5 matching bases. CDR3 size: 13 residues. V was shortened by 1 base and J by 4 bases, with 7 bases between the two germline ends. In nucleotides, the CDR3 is TGTGCCAGCAGTTTAGGGGGGGGCTATGGCTACACCTTC. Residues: CASSLGGGYGYTF.

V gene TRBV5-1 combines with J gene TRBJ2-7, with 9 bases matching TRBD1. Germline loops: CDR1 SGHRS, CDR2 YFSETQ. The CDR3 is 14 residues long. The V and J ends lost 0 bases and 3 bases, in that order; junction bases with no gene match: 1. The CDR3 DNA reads TGCGCCAGCAGCTTGGCGGGACAGGGCTACGAGCAGTACTTC. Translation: CASSLAGQGYEQYF.

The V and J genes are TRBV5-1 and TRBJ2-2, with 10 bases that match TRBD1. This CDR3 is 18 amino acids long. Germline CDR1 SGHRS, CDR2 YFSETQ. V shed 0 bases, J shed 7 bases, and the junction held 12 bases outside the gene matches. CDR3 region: CASSLAKSDRGYDGELFF. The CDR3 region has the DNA TGCGCCAGCAGCTTGGCCAAGTCGGACAGGGGGTATGACGGGGAGCTGTTTTTT.

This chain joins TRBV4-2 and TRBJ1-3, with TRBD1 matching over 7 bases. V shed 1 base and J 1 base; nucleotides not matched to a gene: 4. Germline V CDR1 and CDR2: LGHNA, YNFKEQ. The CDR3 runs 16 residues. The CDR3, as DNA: TGTGCCAGCAGCCAAGGGGGACAGATATCTGGAAACACCATATATTTT. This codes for CASSQGGQISGNTIYF.

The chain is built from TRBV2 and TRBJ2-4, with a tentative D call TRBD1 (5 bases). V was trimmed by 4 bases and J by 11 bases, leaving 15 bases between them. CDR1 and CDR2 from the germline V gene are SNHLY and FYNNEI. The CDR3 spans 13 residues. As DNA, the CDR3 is TGTGCCAGCAGTGTTCAGGGTGTAGGGCTTCAGTACTTC. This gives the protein CASSVQGVGLQYF.

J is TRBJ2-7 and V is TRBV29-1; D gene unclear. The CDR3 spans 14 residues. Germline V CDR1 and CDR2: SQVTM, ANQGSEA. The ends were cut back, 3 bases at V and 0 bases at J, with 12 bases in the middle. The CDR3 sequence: CSVEETRSSYEQYF. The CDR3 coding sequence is TGCAGCGTTGAGGAGACTCGGAGCTCCTACGAGCAGTACTTC.

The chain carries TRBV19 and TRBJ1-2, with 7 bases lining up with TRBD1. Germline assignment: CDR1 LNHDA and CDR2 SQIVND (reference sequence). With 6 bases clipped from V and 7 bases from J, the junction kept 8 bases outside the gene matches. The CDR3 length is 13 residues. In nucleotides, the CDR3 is TGTGCCAGTAGCCCGGGACAGTCACCTGGCTACACCTTC. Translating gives CASSPGQSPGYTF.

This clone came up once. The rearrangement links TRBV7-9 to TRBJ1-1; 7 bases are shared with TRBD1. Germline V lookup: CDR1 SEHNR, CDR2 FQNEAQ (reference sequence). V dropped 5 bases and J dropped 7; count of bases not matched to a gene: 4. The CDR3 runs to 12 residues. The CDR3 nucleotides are TGTGCCAGCAGCCCTCAGGGGGGTGAAGCTTTCTTT. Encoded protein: CASSPQGGEAFF.

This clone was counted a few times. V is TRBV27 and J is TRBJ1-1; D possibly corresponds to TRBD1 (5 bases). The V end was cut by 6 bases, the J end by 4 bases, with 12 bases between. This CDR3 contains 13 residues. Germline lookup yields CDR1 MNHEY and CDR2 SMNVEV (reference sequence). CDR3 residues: CASSPTGGTEAFF. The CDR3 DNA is TGTGCCAGCAGCCCGACCGGGGGCACTGAAGCTTTCTTT.